The next 21 T cell receptor beta chains were all read from a single sample in a study of a mutant IDH1 vaccine in newly diagnosed glioma. Time point indicated: week 23, last vaccination. All doses held 300 ug of mutant IDH1 20-mer peptide, with topical imiquimod. These TCRs are of unknown antigen specificity. Assay: immunoSEQ multiplex PCR; the TCRdb copy retains only in-frame clones and omits some. This sample has 50,000 to 85,000 clones, with nearly 85% found just once. Sequencing was performed on PBMCs, taken from a glioma patient whose treatment included an IDH1 peptide vaccine. These receptors originate from a man between 18 and 35 years old with glioma.

This clone was observed a single time. The chain is built from TRBV2 and TRBJ2-3; 10 bases fit TRBD2. CDR3 length: 16 amino acids. Unmatched junction bases numbered 6, after V lost 6 bases and J lost 0 bases. CDR1 and CDR2 (germline): SNHLY, FYNNEI. CDR3 bases: TGTGCCAGCAGCATTAGGACTAGCGGTAGCACAGATACGCAGTATTTT. Protein sequence: CASSIRTSGSTDTQYF.

This sequence joins TRBV4-2 and TRBJ2-7; D is undetermined. Trimming took 1 base from V and 2 from J, leaving 9 bases between them. The CDR3 is made up of 14 amino acids. Germline V lookup: CDR1 LGHNA, CDR2 YNFKEQ. CDR3 region: CASSQATNTYEQYF. The CDR3, as DNA: TGTGCCAGCAGCCAAGCAACGAATACCTACGAGCAGTACTTC.

The chain has TRBV2 and TRBJ1-4; D remains unclear. The CDR3 totals 15 residues. The V gene's germline CDR1 is SNHLY and CDR2 FYNNEI. The V gene lost 7 bases and the J gene lost 0 bases, with 12 bases spanning the gap. CDR3 sequence reads: CASNEGQATNEKLFF. In nucleotides, the CDR3 is TGTGCCAGCAACGAGGGCCAGGCAACTAATGAAAAACTGTTTTTT.

This clone was recorded once. V is TRBV11-3 and J is TRBJ2-3; D possibly uses TRBD1 or TRBD2 (5 bases each). Germline lookup yields CDR1 SGHNT and CDR2 YENEEA. The CDR3 extends over 12 amino acids. V was pared by 1 base and J by 8 bases, with 7 bases between. The CDR3 DNA reads as TGTGCCAGCAGCTTAGCCGGGGCTACGCAGTATTTT. Protein product: CASSLAGATQYF.

The chain combines TRBV7-3 with TRBJ1-1, with a possible D match to TRBD1 (5 bases). CDR1 and CDR2 (germline): SGHTA, FQGTGA. V dropped 4 bases and J dropped 3 bases, with 9 bases sitting between them. The length of the CDR3 is 13 residues. The CDR3 DNA sequence: TGTGCCAGCAGCTCTAGCAGGGACACTGAAGCTTTCTTT. It yields the protein CASSSSRDTEAFF.

CDR3 DNA: TGTGCCAGCAGTTACTCGAGGGGCCGGGCTTTCTTT. It is translated as CASSYSRGRAFF. The chain employs TRBV6-5 and TRBJ1-1; maybe TRBD1 (5 bases). V was trimmed by 0 bases and J by 11 bases, leaving 10 bases between them. CDR1 MNHEY and CDR2 SVGAGI come from the germline V gene. This CDR3 has 12 amino acids.

The chain has TRBV27 and TRBJ2-7, with 7 bases identical to TRBD1. The J segment lost 2 bases and the V segment lost 5 bases, leaving 6 bases of the junction unmatched. The CDR3 consists of 14 residues. Germline CDR1 MNHEY, CDR2 SMNVEV (reference sequence). This CDR3 reads CASSEGAQTYEQYF. Here the CDR3 DNA reads TGTGCCAGCAGTGAGGGGGCCCAGACCTACGAGCAGTACTTC.

This chain connects TRBV7-6 to TRBJ2-5, with TRBD1 matching over 9 bases. The V and J ends lost 5 bases and 2 bases, in that order; junction bases with no gene match: 3. Germline V gives CDR1 SGHVS, CDR2 FNYEAQ. The CDR3 loop spans 14 amino acids. The CDR3 nucleotides are TGTGCCAGCAGCCTGGGACAGGGACAAGAGACCCAGTACTTC. It encodes CASSLGQGQETQYF. Full variable domain (rest looked up from reference TRBV7-6 and TRBJ2-5): GAGVSQSPRYKVTKRGQDVALRCDPISGHVSLYWYRQALGQGPEFLTYFNYEAQQDKSGLPNDRFSAERPEGSISTLTIQRTEQRDSAMYRCASSLGQGQETQYFGPGTRLLVL.

The rearrangement uses TRBV18 and TRBJ1-1; 8 nucleotides match TRBD1. V gave up 5 bases and J gave up 1 base; unmatched junction bases: 6. CDR1 is KGHSH and CDR2 is LQKENI in the germline V gene. The CDR3 has 15 amino acids. The CDR3 protein is CASSSGTGANTEAFF. Written as DNA, the CDR3 is TGTGCCAGCTCATCGGGGACAGGCGCGAACACTGAAGCTTTCTTT.

This clone was seen more than once but under ten times. V and J are TRBV7-2 and TRBJ2-2, with 9 positions matching TRBD1. Germline CDR1 reads SGHTA; CDR2 reads FQGNSA. Trimming removed 7 bases from V and 8 bases from J; junction bases left unmatched: 11. This CDR3 region has 15 residues. CDR3: CASTPGQGRPGELFF. CDR3 coding DNA: TGTGCCAGCACCCCGGGACAGGGACGGCCGGGGGAGCTGTTTTTT.

The chain recombines TRBV11-2 with TRBJ1-6; TRBD1 might be the D (6 bases). V dropped 5 bases and J dropped 9 bases, with 29 bases sitting between them. Germline lookup yields CDR1 SGHAT and CDR2 FQNNGV. The CDR3 length is 19 residues. The CDR3 coding sequence is TGTGCCAGCAGCCCCGACCGATTTTTTTTGGCAGGGGCCTCTTCACCCCTCCACTTT. Translated: CASSPDRFFLAGASSPLHF.

The chain recombines TRBV29-1 with TRBJ1-2, with 9 bases fitting TRBD1. Unmatched junction bases numbered 11, after V lost 7 bases and J lost 5 bases. Germline V gene lookup returns CDR1 SQVTM and CDR2 ANQGSEA. CDR3 length: 14 amino acids. In DNA form, the CDR3 reads TGCAGCGCCCGGAGTGGGACAGGGACGTATGGCTACACCTTC. Translating gives CSARSGTGTYGYTF.

Details on this clone: Relative to the germline gene, one junction end is altered; a read error may explain this. V usage is TRBV5-1 and J usage is TRBJ1-1, with no clear D. This CDR3 comprises 13 residues. Germline loops: CDR1 SGHRS, CDR2 YFSETQ. The CDR3 sequence: CASRLQPNTEAFF. CDR3 nucleotides: TGCGCCAGCCGCTTACAACCCAACACTGAAGCTTTCTTT.

The chain combines TRBV6-6 with TRBJ2-2; 8 bases align to TRBD2. This CDR3 region has 16 residues. CDR1 and CDR2 from the germline V gene are MNHNY and SVGAGI (reference sequence). With V trimmed by 7 bases and J by 9 bases, 16 bases remained unmatched. The CDR3 here is CASTIPGGDHYRELFF. CDR3 sequence (DNA): TGTGCCAGCACCATACCGGGAGGGGACCACTATAGGGAGCTGTTTTTT.

J is TRBJ2-3 and V is TRBV6-4; D gene unclear. CDR1 MRHNA and CDR2 SNTAGT come from the germline V gene. There are 12 residues in the CDR3. Between the trimmed V and J ends, which lost 2 bases and 0 bases, there was a span of 0 bases. CDR3 coding DNA: TGTGCCAGCAGTGACAGCACAGATACGCAGTATTTT. Protein sequence: CASSDSTDTQYF.

This clone has only one observation. This rearrangement joins TRBV28 to TRBJ1-3; D is undetermined. Trimming removed 3 bases at V and 3 bases at J, with 12 bases between. The CDR3 is 15 residues long. Germline-derived CDR1 and CDR2 are MDHEN and SYDVKM. The CDR3 is CASSFSRGDGNTIYF. The CDR3 DNA reads as TGTGCCAGCAGTTTCTCGCGAGGAGATGGAAACACCATATATTTT.

This chain connects TRBV6-5 to TRBJ2-7; unclear D gene. V gave up 2 bases and J gave up 2 bases, with 7 bases separating them. Germline V gene sequence: CDR1 MNHEY, CDR2 SVGAGI. CDR3 size: 13 residues. CDR3 sequence (DNA): TGTGCCAGCAGTTACAGAGCAGCCTACGAGCAGTACTTC. It is translated as CASSYRAAYEQYF.

This chain joins TRBV5-1 and TRBJ2-7; 9 bases fit TRBD1. The junction had 14 bases not matched to a gene; V was cut back by 1 base and J by 6 bases. This CDR3 is 17 amino acids long. Germline-derived CDR1 and CDR2 are SGHRS and YFSETQ. The CDR3 sequence is CASSLLDPGQGRAEQYF. The CDR3 coding sequence is TGCGCCAGCAGCTTGTTGGATCCGGGACAGGGAAGAGCCGAGCAGTACTTC.

The chain recombines TRBV7-9 with TRBJ2-5; possible D gene TRBD2, 5 bases. Germline lookup yields CDR1 SEHNR and CDR2 FQNEAQ (reference sequence). Trimming stripped 1 base from V and 2 bases from J, with 8 bases between. This CDR3 comprises 14 residues. In DNA form, the CDR3 reads TGTGCCAGCAGCTTAGAGAGGGTGCAAGAGACCCAGTACTTC. Translating it yields CASSLERVQETQYF.

The J gene is TRBJ1-2, the V gene TRBV6-5, with D unclear. Germline CDR1 reads MNHEY; CDR2 reads SVGAGI. The V gene lost 0 bases and the J gene lost 2 bases, with 13 bases spanning the gap. This CDR3 region has 16 residues. CDR3 sequence reads: CASSYSSPLGNYGYTF. The CDR3, as DNA: TGTGCCAGCAGTTACTCAAGCCCCCTGGGGAACTATGGCTACACCTTC.

The chain combines TRBV9 with TRBJ1-6, with TRBD1 identical over 9 bases. This CDR3 comprises 17 residues. Germline V gene sequence: CDR1 SGDLS, CDR2 YYNGEE. V shed 3 bases, J shed 6 bases, and the junction held 10 bases outside the gene matches. The CDR3 sequence is CASSAATGTGPNSPLHF. The CDR3 DNA follows: TGTGCCAGCAGCGCGGCTACCGGGACAGGGCCTAATTCACCCCTCCACTTT.